These 4 T cell receptor beta chains share one sample of origin, sequenced in a study of blood T cells in healthy people across ages. A second PCR of about 6 to 11 cycles used a sample-barcoded 5' primer and a J-beta primer mix. TCRdb analysed the 5' RACE reads with MiXCR anew, one entry per CDR3 protein. The repertoire holds over 1,500,000 distinct CDR3 sequences, approximately 50% seen once, with around 2.1% in the top ten. The source material was blood. These receptors originate from a woman between 35 and 50 years old in good health.

The chain has TRBV28 and TRBJ1-2, with 9 bases identical to TRBD1. The CDR3 is 16 residues long. V lost 5 bases to trimming and J lost 5 bases; unmatched junction nucleotides: 12. Germline V gives CDR1 MDHEN, CDR2 SYDVKM. The CDR3 spells CASSPGTGIYFYGYTF. For the CDR3, the DNA is TGTGCCAGCAGTCCCGGGACAGGGATTTATTTTTATGGCTACACCTTC.

This chain links TRBV25-1 with TRBJ1-2, with TRBD1 as a possible D gene (5 bases). The CDR3 runs 15 residues. Germline V gene data show CDR1 as MGHDK and CDR2 as SYGVNS. The V end lost 4 bases, the J end lost 3 bases, and 15 bases lay between the germline ends. CDR3 sequence reads: CASSGQGRDYYGYTF. The CDR3 coding sequence is TGTGCCAGCAGTGGGCAGGGCCGTGATTACTATGGCTACACCTTC.

The table lists this clonotype with a few counts. The chain employs TRBV12-3 or TRBV12-4 and TRBJ2-4; TRBD1 aligns across 7 bases. Trimming removed 7 bases from V and 13 bases from J; junction bases left unmatched: 16. The CDR3 runs to 14 residues. CDR3 loop: CASTLKGTVGQQYF. The CDR3 coding sequence is TGTGCCAGCACCCTAAAGGGGACAGTCGGCCAGCAGTACTTC.

The chain joins TRBV9 to TRBJ2-5, with 10 bases matching TRBD1. The end of the DNA fits TRBJ2-7 better, so the J call may be wrong. Germline CDR1 SGDLS, CDR2 YYNGEE. The CDR3 has 15 amino acids. CDR3 loop: CASSGRGTGVGEQYF. The CDR3 nucleotides read TGTGCCAGCAGCGGAAGGGGGACAGGGGTAGGCGAGCAGTACTTC.